This TCR beta chain was found in a study of T cell repertoires in cytomegalovirus infection. Regarding this clonotype: Its target is not known.

TCRdb re-called the reads through MiXCR, storing one row per CDR3 protein. This table has about 920,000 distinct CDR3 sequences, roughly 30% appearing once. With V trimmed by 1 base and J by 8 bases, 3 bases remained unmatched. This CDR3 has 14 amino acids. This sequence originates from a human donor in good health (CMV status not recorded). Some clones in this sample may be carry-over from other donors' samples. Specimen: cultured CD8+ T cells from PBMCs, collected from culture after CMV antigen stimulation. V is TRBV12-3 or TRBV12-4 and J is TRBJ2-1; 9 bases match TRBD2. CDR3 DNA sequence: TGTGCCAGCAGTTTAGGGGTAGCGGGGGATGAGCAGTTCTTC. Its protein product is CASSLGVAGDEQFF.